A selection of T cell receptor beta chains follows, all from one sample in a study of naive and memory T cell subsets. TCRdb recomputed calls from the 5' RACE reads with MiXCR, one row per CDR3 protein. Among 50,000 to 60,000 distinct CDR3 sequences, 6% to 8.5% were seen once, and the ten largest hold around a tenth. These receptor sequences come from a female donor in good health. Both conserved end residues are trimmed from each CDR3.

j_gene: TRBJ1-3
v_gene: TRBV4-3
CDR3aa: ASSQEGQLNTIY

j_gene: TRBJ2-1
v_gene: TRBV7-2
CDR3aa: ASSQRTTLLIYNEQF

j_gene: TRBJ2-2
v_gene: TRBV6-2/TRBV6-3
CDR3aa: ASRSRGGGRAGENTGELF

j_gene: TRBJ2-2
v_gene: TRBV7-2
CDR3aa: ASSPLAGANTGELF

j_gene: TRBJ2-3
v_gene: TRBV6-5
CDR3aa: ASKRGGAGDTQY

j_gene: TRBJ1-1
v_gene: TRBV20-1
CDR3aa: SASSGGTGRQNEAF

j_gene: TRBJ2-3
v_gene: TRBV5-1
CDR3aa: ASKNAASTDTQY

j_gene: TRBJ1-1
v_gene: TRBV29-1
CDR3aa: SNKGGEGTEAF

j_gene: TRBJ2-4
v_gene: TRBV6-6
CDR3aa: ASSYRGQGLAKNIQY

j_gene: TRBJ1-2
v_gene: TRBV29-1
CDR3aa: SVGDDGHGYT

j_gene: TRBJ1-1
v_gene: TRBV12-3/TRBV12-4
CDR3aa: ASSPRQGSAF

j_gene: TRBJ2-7
v_gene: TRBV2
CDR3aa: ASSEPGQAHIYEQY

j_gene: TRBJ1-5
v_gene: TRBV7-8
CDR3aa: ASSLAGTAAYPNQPQH

j_gene: TRBJ2-2
v_gene: TRBV12-3/TRBV12-4
CDR3aa: ASSSWTGPGELF

j_gene: TRBJ1-1
v_gene: TRBV9
CDR3aa: ASSFGRNTEAF

j_gene: TRBJ1-5
v_gene: TRBV18
CDR3aa: ASSPRDTYQPQH

j_gene: TRBJ2-5
v_gene: TRBV12-3/TRBV12-4
CDR3aa: ASSAGTGGETQY

j_gene: TRBJ1-1
v_gene: TRBV12-3/TRBV12-4
CDR3aa: ASSRNREYPEAF

j_gene: TRBJ1-2
v_gene: TRBV7-9
CDR3aa: ASQADGEFYGYT

j_gene: TRBJ2-7
v_gene: TRBV5-5
CDR3aa: ASSLARPQGTYEQY

j_gene: TRBJ1-2
v_gene: TRBV7-2
CDR3aa: ASSLLNYGYT

j_gene: TRBJ2-7
v_gene: TRBV5-6
CDR3aa: ASSSIGAGVREQY

j_gene: TRBJ1-4
v_gene: TRBV6-1
CDR3aa: ASSSGQGAYKLF

j_gene: TRBJ1-1
v_gene: TRBV6-6
CDR3aa: ASSYRQSRNTEAF

j_gene: TRBJ2-2
v_gene: TRBV11-3
CDR3aa: ASSLTFLAGDGELF

j_gene: TRBJ1-2
v_gene: TRBV7-2
CDR3aa: ASSLDGSYGYT

j_gene: TRBJ2-4
v_gene: TRBV28
CDR3aa: ASSSDRMAKNIQY

j_gene: TRBJ1-5
v_gene: TRBV10-3
CDR3aa: AISERDTGVHQPQH

j_gene: TRBJ2-5
v_gene: TRBV2
CDR3aa: ASSGGGETQY

j_gene: TRBJ2-4
v_gene: TRBV3-1
CDR3aa: ASSQVNIQY

j_gene: TRBJ1-1
v_gene: TRBV29-1
CDR3aa: SVVSPSNTEAF

j_gene: TRBJ1-6
v_gene: TRBV6-5
CDR3aa: ATSNLVDSPLH

j_gene: TRBJ2-1
v_gene: TRBV6-1
CDR3aa: ASRPNQGGNEQF

j_gene: TRBJ1-5
v_gene: TRBV2
CDR3aa: ASSEQGGGNQPQH

j_gene: TRBJ2-1
v_gene: TRBV29-1
CDR3aa: SLRDRYNEQF

j_gene: TRBJ1-2
v_gene: TRBV24-1
CDR3aa: ATSDSGPEGRDRYT

j_gene: TRBJ1-1
v_gene: TRBV7-3
CDR3aa: ASSGDGGEAF

j_gene: TRBJ2-1
v_gene: TRBV2
CDR3aa: ASLRRLAGNEQF

j_gene: TRBJ1-5
v_gene: TRBV12-5
CDR3aa: ASGKTGDQPQH

j_gene: TRBJ1-1
v_gene: TRBV5-5
CDR3aa: ASSYLDTAEAF

j_gene: TRBJ1-4
v_gene: TRBV18
CDR3aa: ASSPASGEKLF

j_gene: TRBJ1-1
v_gene: TRBV7-2
CDR3aa: ASSRQGGNTEAF

j_gene: TRBJ1-2
v_gene: TRBV6-5
CDR3aa: ASISPGVAAYT

j_gene: TRBJ2-3
v_gene: TRBV7-2
CDR3aa: ASSPYTTDTQY

j_gene: TRBJ2-4
v_gene: TRBV20-1
CDR3aa: SARSPIGAGGENIQY

j_gene: TRBJ2-1
v_gene: TRBV20-1
CDR3aa: SAPLLARGSYNEQF

j_gene: TRBJ2-7
v_gene: TRBV6-5
CDR3aa: ASIKGAGSYEQY

j_gene: TRBJ2-4
v_gene: TRBV7-2
CDR3aa: ASSLALAKNIQY

j_gene: TRBJ1-1
v_gene: TRBV12-3/TRBV12-4
CDR3aa: ASRRLTEANTEAF

j_gene: TRBJ2-2
v_gene: TRBV20-1
CDR3aa: SARGISGELF

j_gene: TRBJ2-4
v_gene: TRBV5-1
CDR3aa: ASSLIKSPNIQY

j_gene: TRBJ1-2
v_gene: TRBV20-1
CDR3aa: SAPGSAYGYT

j_gene: TRBJ2-3
v_gene: TRBV5-1
CDR3aa: ASSTGLRGPDTQY

j_gene: TRBJ1-5
v_gene: TRBV4-1
CDR3aa: ASSQEGRSGNQPQH

j_gene: TRBJ1-5
v_gene: TRBV30
CDR3aa: AWSGGWNQPQH

j_gene: TRBJ1-2
v_gene: TRBV7-2
CDR3aa: ASSLERGSFGYT

j_gene: TRBJ2-1
v_gene: TRBV5-1
CDR3aa: ASSLEGRRFDEQF

j_gene: TRBJ1-2
v_gene: TRBV12-3/TRBV12-4
CDR3aa: ASAWAYGYT

j_gene: TRBJ1-6
v_gene: TRBV9
CDR3aa: ASSAGQPGNSPLH